This T cell receptor beta chain was found in a study of response to subunit inactivated influenza vaccine. TCRdb recomputed calls from the RT-PCR reads with MiXCR, one row per CDR3 protein. The sample shows approximately 680,000 distinct CDR3 sequences, 15% to 19% of them seen only once. This clonotype was found a few times. The CDR3 spans 14 residues. V gave up 2 bases and J gave up 4 bases; unmatched junction bases: 4. The germline V gene encodes CDR1 MDHEN and CDR2 SYDVKM. The chain has TRBV28 and TRBJ1-2; 7 positions agree with TRBD1. The specimen was PBMCs from blood, collected 11 to 12 days after vaccination. The clonotype comes from a man between 45 and 60 years old who received an inactivated influenza vaccine. The CDR3 coding sequence is TGTGCCAGCAGTTTAGGGGACAGCGGCTATGGCTACACCTTC. Translated: CASSLGDSGYGYTF.